This T cell receptor beta chain stems from a study of cytomegalovirus exposure and HLA in healthy donors. Study context: An earlier analysis found roughly 110 million unique TCR beta sequences from about 179 million T cells.

The V gene's germline CDR1 is SGDLS and CDR2 YYNGEE. The CDR3 extends over 15 amino acids. Trimming cost V 3 bases and J 2 bases; bases outside gene matches: 2. Study conclusions and caveats: Later analysis suggested links between common viral pathogens and several top significant clusters.

This clone was detected only a few times. What it binds is unknown. A multiplex PCR was run with 60 Vbeta primers and 13 Jbeta primers. Measured with immunoSEQ multiplex PCR; TCRdb has only the in-frame clones, and not every one. The sample records around 91,000 clones, around 67% being singletons. The clonotype was recovered from a human donor in good health. V and J are TRBV9 and TRBJ2-2, with 9 bases identical to TRBD1. The sample taken for sequencing was PBMCs. CDR3 amino acids: CASSDRGLNTGELFF. CDR3 nucleotides: TGTGCCAGCAGCGACAGGGGGCTCAACACCGGGGAGCTGTTTTTT.